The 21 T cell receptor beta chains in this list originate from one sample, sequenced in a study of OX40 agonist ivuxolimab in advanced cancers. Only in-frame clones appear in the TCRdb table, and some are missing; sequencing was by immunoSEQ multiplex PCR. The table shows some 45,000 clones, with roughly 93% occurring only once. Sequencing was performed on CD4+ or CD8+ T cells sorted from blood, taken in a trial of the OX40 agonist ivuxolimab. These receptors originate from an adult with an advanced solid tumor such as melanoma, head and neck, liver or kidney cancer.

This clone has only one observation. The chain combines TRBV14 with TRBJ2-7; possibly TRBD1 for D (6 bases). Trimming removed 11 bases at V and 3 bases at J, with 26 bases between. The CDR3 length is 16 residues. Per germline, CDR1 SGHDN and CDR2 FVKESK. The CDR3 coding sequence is TGTGCCCAAAAAGCCGGGTGGGCAGGGGCCTTCTACGAGCAGTACTTC. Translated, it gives CAQKAGWAGAFYEQYF.

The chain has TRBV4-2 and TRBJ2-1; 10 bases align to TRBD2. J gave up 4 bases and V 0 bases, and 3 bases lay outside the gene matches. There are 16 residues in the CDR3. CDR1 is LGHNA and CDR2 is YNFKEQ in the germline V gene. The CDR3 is CASSQEASGSYNEQFF. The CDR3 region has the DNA TGTGCCAGCAGCCAAGAAGCTAGCGGGAGTTACAATGAGCAGTTCTTC.

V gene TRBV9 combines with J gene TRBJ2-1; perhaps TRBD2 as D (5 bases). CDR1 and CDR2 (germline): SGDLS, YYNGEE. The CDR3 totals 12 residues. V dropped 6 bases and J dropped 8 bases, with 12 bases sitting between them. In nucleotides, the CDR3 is TGTGCCAGCAAAGCGGTTCTGGATGAGCAGTTCTTC. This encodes CASKAVLDEQFF.

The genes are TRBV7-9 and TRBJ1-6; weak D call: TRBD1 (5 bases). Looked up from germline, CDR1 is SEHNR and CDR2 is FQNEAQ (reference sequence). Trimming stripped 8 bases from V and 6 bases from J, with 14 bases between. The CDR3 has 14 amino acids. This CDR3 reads CASRVGTVNSPLHF. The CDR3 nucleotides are TGTGCCAGCCGGGTTGGGACCGTTAATTCACCCCTCCACTTT.

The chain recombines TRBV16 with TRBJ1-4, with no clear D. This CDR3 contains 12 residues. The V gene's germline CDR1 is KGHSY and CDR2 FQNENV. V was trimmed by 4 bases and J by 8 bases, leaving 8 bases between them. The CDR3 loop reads CASSLLGEKLFF. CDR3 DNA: TGTGCCAGCAGCCTCCTAGGGGAAAAACTGTTTTTT.

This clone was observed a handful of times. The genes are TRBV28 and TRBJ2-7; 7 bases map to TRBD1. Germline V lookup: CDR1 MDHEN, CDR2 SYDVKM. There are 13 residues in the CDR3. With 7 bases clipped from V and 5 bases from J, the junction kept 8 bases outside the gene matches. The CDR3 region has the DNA TGTGCCAGCATAGGGGGCAGGGCCGACGAGCAGTACTTC. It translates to CASIGGRADEQYF.

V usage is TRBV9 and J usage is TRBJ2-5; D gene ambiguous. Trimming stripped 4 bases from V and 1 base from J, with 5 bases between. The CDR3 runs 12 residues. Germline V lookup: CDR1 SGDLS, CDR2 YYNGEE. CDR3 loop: CASSLPQETQYF. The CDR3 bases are TGTGCCAGCAGCCTCCCCCAAGAGACCCAGTACTTC. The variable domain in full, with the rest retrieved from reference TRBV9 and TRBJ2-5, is DSGVTQTPKHLITATGQRVTLRCSPRSGDLSVYWYQQSLDQGLQFLIQYYNGEERAKGNILERFSAQQFPDLHSELNLSSLELGDSALYFCASSLPQETQYFGPGTRLLVL.

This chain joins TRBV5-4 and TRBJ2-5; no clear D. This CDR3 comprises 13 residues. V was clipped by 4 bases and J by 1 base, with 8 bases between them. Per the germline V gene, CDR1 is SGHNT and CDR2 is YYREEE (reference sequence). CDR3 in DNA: TGTGCCAGCAGCCCTGGGCGCCAAGAGACCCAGTACTTC. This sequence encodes CASSPGRQETQYF.

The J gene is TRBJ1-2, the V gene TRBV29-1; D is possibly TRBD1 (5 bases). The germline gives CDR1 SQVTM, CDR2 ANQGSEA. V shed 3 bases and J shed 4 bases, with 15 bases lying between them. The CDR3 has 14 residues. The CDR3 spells CSVESSGPSYGYTF. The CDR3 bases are TGCAGCGTTGAGTCGTCAGGGCCCAGCTATGGCTACACCTTC.

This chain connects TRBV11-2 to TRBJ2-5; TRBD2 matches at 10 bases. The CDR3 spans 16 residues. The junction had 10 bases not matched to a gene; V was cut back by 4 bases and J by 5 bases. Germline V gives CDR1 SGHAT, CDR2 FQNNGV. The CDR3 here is CASSSGLAVPRETQYF. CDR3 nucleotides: TGTGCCAGCAGCTCAGGACTAGCGGTCCCTAGGGAGACCCAGTACTTC. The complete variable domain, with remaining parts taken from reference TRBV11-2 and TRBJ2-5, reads EAGVAQSPRYKIIEKRQSVAFWCNPISGHATLYWYQQILGQGPKLLIQFQNNGVVDDSQLPKDRFSAERLKGVDSTLKIQPAKLEDSAVYLCASSSGLAVPRETQYFGPGTRLLVL.

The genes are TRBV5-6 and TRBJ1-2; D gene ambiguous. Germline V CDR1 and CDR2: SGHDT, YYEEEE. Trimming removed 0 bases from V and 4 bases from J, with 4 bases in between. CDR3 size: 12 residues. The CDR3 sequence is CASSLELYGYTF. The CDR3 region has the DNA TGTGCCAGCAGCTTGGAACTCTATGGCTACACCTTC.

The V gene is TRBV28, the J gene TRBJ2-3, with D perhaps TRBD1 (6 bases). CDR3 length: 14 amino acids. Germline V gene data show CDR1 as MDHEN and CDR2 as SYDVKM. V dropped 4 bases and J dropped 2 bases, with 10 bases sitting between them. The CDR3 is CASSSRQVTDTQYF. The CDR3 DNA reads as TGTGCCAGCAGTTCACGACAGGTCACAGATACGCAGTATTTT.

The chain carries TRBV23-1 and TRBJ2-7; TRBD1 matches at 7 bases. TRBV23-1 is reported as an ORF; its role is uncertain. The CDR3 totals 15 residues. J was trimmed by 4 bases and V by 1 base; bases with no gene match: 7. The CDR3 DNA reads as TGCGCCAGCAGTCAATTAGTAGGGGGCTTATACGAGCAGTACTTC. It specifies CASSQLVGGLYEQYF.

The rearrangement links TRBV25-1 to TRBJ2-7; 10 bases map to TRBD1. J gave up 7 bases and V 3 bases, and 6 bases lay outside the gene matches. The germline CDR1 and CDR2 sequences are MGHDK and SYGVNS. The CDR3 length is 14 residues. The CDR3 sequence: CASSEGTGVEEQYF. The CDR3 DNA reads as TGTGCCAGCAGTGAGGGGACAGGGGTCGAAGAGCAGTACTTC.

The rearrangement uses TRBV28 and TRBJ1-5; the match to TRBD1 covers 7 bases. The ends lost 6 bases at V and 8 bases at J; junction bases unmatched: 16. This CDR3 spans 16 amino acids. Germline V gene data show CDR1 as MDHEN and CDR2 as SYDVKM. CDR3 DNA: TGTGCCAGCAGGGGAGACAGGGTTCGGGATAGTAAGCCCCAGCATTTT. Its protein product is CASRGDRVRDSKPQHF.

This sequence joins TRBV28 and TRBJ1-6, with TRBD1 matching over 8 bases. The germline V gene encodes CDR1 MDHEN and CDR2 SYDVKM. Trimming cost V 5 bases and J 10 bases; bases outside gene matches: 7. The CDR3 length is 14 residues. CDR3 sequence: CASSLDRGDSPLHF. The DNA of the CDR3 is TGTGCCAGCAGTCTCGACAGGGGAGACTCACCCCTCCACTTT.

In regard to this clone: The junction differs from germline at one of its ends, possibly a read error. As DNA, the CDR3 is TGTGCTAGCAGCTTAGGTCGGGGACCGTTCTACGAGCAGTACTTC. Amino acid sequence: CASSLGRGPFYEQYF. The chain joins TRBV7-7 to TRBJ2-7; the D call may be TRBD1 or TRBD2 (5 bases each). Germline V CDR1 and CDR2: SSHAT, FNYEAQ (reference sequence). The CDR3 runs to 15 residues. Variable domain in full (rest from reference TRBV7-7 and TRBJ2-7): GAGVSQSPRYKVTKRGQDVTLRCDPISSHATLYWYQQALGQGPEFLTYFNYEAQPDKSGLPSDRFSAERPEGSISTLTIQRTEQRDSAMYRCASSLGRGPFYEQYFGPGTRLTVT.

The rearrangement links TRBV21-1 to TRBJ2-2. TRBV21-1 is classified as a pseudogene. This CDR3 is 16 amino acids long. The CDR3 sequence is CASSKRGAKSTGELFF. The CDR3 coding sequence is TGTGCCAGCAGCAAGAGGGGGGCAAAGAGCACCGGGGAGCTGTTTTTT.

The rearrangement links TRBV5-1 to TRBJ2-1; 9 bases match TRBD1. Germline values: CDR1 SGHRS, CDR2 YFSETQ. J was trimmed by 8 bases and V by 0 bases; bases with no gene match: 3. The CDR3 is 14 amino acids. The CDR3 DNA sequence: TGCGCCAGCAGCTTGGTCGGGACAGGGTATGAGCAGTTCTTC. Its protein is CASSLVGTGYEQFF. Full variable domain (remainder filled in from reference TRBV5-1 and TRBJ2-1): KAGVTQTPRYLIKTRGQQVTLSCSPISGHRSVSWYQQTPGQGLQFLFEYFSETQRNKGNFPGRFSGRQFSNSRSEMNVSTLELGDSALYLCASSLVGTGYEQFFGPGTRLTVL.

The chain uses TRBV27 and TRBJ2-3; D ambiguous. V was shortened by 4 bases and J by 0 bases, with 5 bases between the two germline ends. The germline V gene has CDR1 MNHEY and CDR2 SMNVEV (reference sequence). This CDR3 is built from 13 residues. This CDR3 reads CASSSTSTDTQYF. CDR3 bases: TGTGCCAGCAGTTCCACTAGCACAGATACGCAGTATTTT.

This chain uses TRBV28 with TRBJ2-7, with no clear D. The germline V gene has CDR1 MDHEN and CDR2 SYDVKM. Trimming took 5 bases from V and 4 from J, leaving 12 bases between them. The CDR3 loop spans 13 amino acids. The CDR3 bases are TGTGCCAGCAGTCCCACGTATAGATACGAGCAGTACTTC. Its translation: CASSPTYRYEQYF.